Reported below is one T cell receptor (beta chain). Antigen specificity is unknown. This sample stems from a study of beta chain features in type 1 diabetes. Across the whole study: Cell yields, gender and age were similar in healthy donors and patients. Study results and caveats: VDJ junctions from type 1 diabetes patients carried fewer insertions and larger deletions.

Sampling consisted of one heparinised blood draw per donor, averaging approximately 120 mL. The authors sorted CD4+ naive, central memory, regulatory and stem cell-like memory cells via CD45RO/CCR7/CD25/CD127/CD95/CD27. This CDR3 spans 14 amino acids. The V end was cut by 6 bases, the J end by 5 bases, with 13 bases between. Germline V CDR1 and CDR2: MNHEY, SVGAGI. Expressed TCRB transcripts were sequenced because the isolated RNA had all been reverse transcribed beforehand. TCRdb keeps only in-frame clones here, not all; method: immunoSEQ multiplex PCR. The data show 15,000 to 20,000 clones, 50% seen once.

Sequencing input: stem cell memory CD4+ T cells from blood. V gene TRBV6-5 combines with J gene TRBJ1-4; perhaps TRBD1 as D (6 bases). This receptor was identified in a man younger than 35 in good health. CDR3 DNA sequence: TGTGCCAGCAGACGGACAGTTAGAAATGAAAAACTGTTTTTT. This gives the protein CASRRTVRNEKLFF.